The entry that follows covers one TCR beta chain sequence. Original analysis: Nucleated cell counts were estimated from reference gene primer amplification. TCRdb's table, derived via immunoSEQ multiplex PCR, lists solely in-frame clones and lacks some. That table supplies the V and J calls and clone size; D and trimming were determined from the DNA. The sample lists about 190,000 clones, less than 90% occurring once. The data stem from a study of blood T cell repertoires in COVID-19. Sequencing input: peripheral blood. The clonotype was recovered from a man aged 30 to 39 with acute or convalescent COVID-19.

CDR3 residues: CASSTAGNIQYF. In nucleotides, the CDR3 is TGTGCCAGTAGTACAGCAGGGAACATTCAGTACTTC. The chain combines TRBV19 with TRBJ2-4, with D maybe TRBD1 (5 bases). Trimming took off 4 bases at V and 7 bases at J, with 8 bases between the two ends. The CDR3 is 12 amino acids. The germline V gene encodes CDR1 LNHDA and CDR2 SQIVND (reference sequence).